These 28 T cell receptor beta chains originate from one sample sequenced in a study of OX40 agonist ivuxolimab in advanced cancers. Clones were sequenced by immunoSEQ multiplex PCR, and TCRdb holds only the in-frame ones, with some missing. Counted here are 70,000 to 85,000 clones, roughly 90% occurring once; the ten biggest clones make up approximately 0.69%. Source: CD4+ or CD8+ T cells sorted from blood, taken in a trial of the OX40 agonist ivuxolimab. These TCRs come from an adult with an advanced solid tumor such as melanoma, head and neck, liver or kidney cancer.

The chain carries TRBV7-9 and TRBJ1-2; no definite D call. V lost 1 base and J lost 0, with 6 bases in between. The germline V gene encodes CDR1 SEHNR and CDR2 FQNEAQ (reference sequence). There are 14 residues in the CDR3. The CDR3 DNA sequence: TGTGCCAGCAGCTTAGGTGCAGCTAACTATGGCTACACCTTC. This gives the protein CASSLGAANYGYTF.

This clone was recorded at least ten times. The CDR3 DNA follows: TGTGCCAGCAGCTTCAGTAGGGGGTTCTACACCGGGGAGCTGTTTTTT. Its translation: CASSFSRGFYTGELFF. This sequence joins TRBV7-9 and TRBJ2-2, with D possibly TRBD1 on 6 matching bases. V lost 3 bases, J lost 3 bases, and 14 bases lay in between. The CDR3 is 16 amino acids. CDR1 is SEHNR, CDR2 FQNEAQ, per germline (reference sequence).

This sequence joins TRBV30 and TRBJ2-5, with D maybe TRBD1 (6 bases). Trimming pared 0 bases from V and 7 bases from J, leaving 9 bases between. This CDR3 is built from 12 residues. The germline V gene encodes CDR1 GTSNPN and CDR2 SVGIG (reference sequence). The DNA for the CDR3 is TGTGCCTGGAGTGTAAACAGGGCGACCCAGTACTTC. It translates to CAWSVNRATQYF.

The CDR3 region is CASSSVDRGLGYEQYF. For the CDR3, the DNA is TGTGCCAGCAGCTCTGTAGACAGGGGGTTAGGATACGAGCAGTACTTC. The chain uses TRBV7-9 and TRBJ2-7; 9 bases line up with TRBD1. This CDR3 is 16 amino acids long. Germline CDR1 reads SEHNR; CDR2 reads FQNEAQ (reference sequence). V dropped 4 bases and J dropped 4; count of bases not matched to a gene: 11.

V is TRBV30 and J is TRBJ1-4; D may be TRBD1 (6 bases). Germline V gives CDR1 GTSNPN, CDR2 SVGIG (reference sequence). The CDR3 length is 13 residues. The V gene lost 3 bases and the J gene lost 8 bases, with 13 bases spanning the gap. The CDR3 DNA sequence: TGTGCCTGGAGAGGAGGGGGGGAAGAAAAACTGTTTTTT. Encoded protein: CAWRGGGEEKLFF.

There are a few counts of this clone. V gene TRBV7-3 combines with J gene TRBJ1-1; D perhaps matches TRBD1 (5 bases). This CDR3 comprises 16 residues. V shed 5 bases and J shed 7 bases, with 23 bases lying between them. Germline values: CDR1 SGHTA, CDR2 FQGTGA. CDR3 sequence (DNA): TGTGCCAGCAGCCCCCCAGGGAAAGCGTCGGTAATTGAAGCTTTCTTT. The encoded protein is CASSPPGKASVIEAFF.

V is TRBV7-2 and J is TRBJ2-1, with D tentatively TRBD1 or TRBD2 (5 bases each). Germline CDR1 is SGHTA and CDR2 is FQGNSA. This CDR3 has 11 residues. V dropped 7 bases and J dropped 8 bases, with 9 bases sitting between them. Here the CDR3 DNA reads TGTGCCAGCAACCTGGGACATGAGCAGTTCTTC. It codes for CASNLGHEQFF.

This chain joins TRBV20-1 and TRBJ2-1; unclear D gene. The V gene's germline CDR1 is DFQATT and CDR2 SNEGSKA (reference sequence). Deletions cut 7 bases from V and 7 bases from J, with 11 bases between. This CDR3 contains 11 residues. CDR3 region: CSVLGHNEQFF. CDR3 DNA: TGCAGTGTACTTGGCCATAATGAGCAGTTCTTC.

The V call is TRBV5-1, the J call TRBJ2-2; D might be TRBD1 or TRBD2, each matching 5 bases. V lost 5 bases and J 4 bases, leaving 12 bases between the germline ends. This CDR3 has 14 amino acids. Germline-derived CDR1 and CDR2 are SGHRS and YFSETQ. The DNA of the CDR3 is TGCGCCAGCAGGCAATGGGGGATCACCGGGGAGCTGTTTTTT. Residues: CASRQWGITGELFF.

J is TRBJ2-7 and V is TRBV5-4, with 8 positions matching TRBD1. V shed 6 bases, J shed 6 bases, and the junction held 11 bases outside the gene matches. The CDR3 is made up of 14 amino acids. Germline CDR1 SGHNT, CDR2 YYREEE (reference sequence). CDR3 residues: CASTPDWTGTEQYF. As DNA, the CDR3 is TGTGCCAGCACCCCAGACTGGACAGGGACCGAGCAGTACTTC. Supplemented by reference TRBV5-4 and TRBJ2-7, the full variable domain reads ETGVTQSPTHLIKTRGQQVTLRCSSQSGHNTVSWYQQALGQGPQFIFQYYREEENGRGNFPPRFSGLQFPNYSSELNVNALELDDSALYLCASTPDWTGTEQYFGPGTRLTVT.

The chain uses TRBV7-9 and TRBJ2-3; 7 bases map to TRBD2. J was trimmed by 0 bases and V by 0 bases; bases with no gene match: 6. The CDR3 length is 17 residues. CDR1 SEHNR and CDR2 FQNEAQ come from the germline V gene (reference sequence). DNA of the CDR3: TGTGCCAGCAGCTTAGCCCCTAGCGGCCGAAGCACAGATACGCAGTATTTT. It is translated as CASSLAPSGRSTDTQYF.

The rearrangement uses TRBV10-2 and TRBJ2-7; 7 positions match TRBD1. Trimming cost V 6 bases and J 6 bases; bases outside gene matches: 14. This CDR3 has 15 amino acids. Germline V gives CDR1 WSHSY, CDR2 SAAADI. Here the CDR3 DNA reads TGCGCCAGCAGGACAGGGCCCGTACCGAGAGGCGAGCAGTACTTC. Its protein product is CASRTGPVPRGEQYF.

The CDR3 DNA is TGTGCCAGCAGCTTAAGCGGGACAGGGGTTGAAAAACTGTTTTTT. Translated, it gives CASSLSGTGVEKLFF. The gene calls are TRBV7-8 and TRBJ1-4, with 10 nucleotides matching TRBD1. Germline CDR1 SGHVS, CDR2 FQNEAQ. J gave up 7 bases and V 2 bases, and 4 bases lay outside the gene matches. The CDR3 loop spans 15 amino acids.

The gene calls are TRBV7-9 and TRBJ2-3, with D perhaps matching TRBD2 (6 bases). This CDR3 has 14 amino acids. Trimming left V 2 bases short and J 0 bases short, with 6 bases between. Germline lookup yields CDR1 SEHNR and CDR2 FQNEAQ (reference sequence). CDR3 nucleotides: TGTGCCAGCAGCTTAAGCGGGAGCACAGATACGCAGTATTTT. It is translated as CASSLSGSTDTQYF.

The chain recombines TRBV19 with TRBJ1-5, with D maybe TRBD1 (5 bases). CDR1 is LNHDA and CDR2 is SQIVND in the germline V gene (reference sequence). The CDR3 is 18 residues long. V was trimmed by 5 bases and J by 0 bases, leaving 20 bases between them. The CDR3 nucleotides are TGTGCCAGTAGTCGCCAGGGTGACAGCCATTATAGCAATCAGCCCCAGCATTTT. This gives the protein CASSRQGDSHYSNQPQHF.

The gene calls are TRBV6-5 and TRBJ2-7; no reliable D call. V shed 5 bases and J shed 0 bases, with 11 bases lying between them. Germline V gives CDR1 MNHEY, CDR2 SVGAGI. The CDR3 runs to 14 residues. CDR3 in DNA: TGTGCCAGCAGTCCTCAGGATAGCTCCTACGAGCAGTACTTC. Its translation is CASSPQDSSYEQYF.

V is TRBV19 and J is TRBJ2-1; weak D call: TRBD2 (6 bases). The CDR3 is 13 residues long. Trimming removed 4 bases at V and 9 bases at J, with 13 bases between. Germline CDR1 LNHDA, CDR2 SQIVND (reference sequence). The CDR3, as DNA: TGTGCCAGTAGTACGGAGGGTCGGGGTGAGCAGTTCTTC. Its protein is CASSTEGRGEQFF.

The V gene is TRBV27, the J gene TRBJ2-4; possible D gene TRBD1, 6 bases. Germline V lookup: CDR1 MNHEY, CDR2 SMNVEV (reference sequence). The CDR3 consists of 14 residues. Between the trimmed V and J ends, which lost 8 bases and 6 bases, there was a span of 17 bases. CDR3 loop: CASCPGQSPNIQYF. In DNA form, the CDR3 reads TGTGCCAGCTGCCCAGGACAGTCCCCAAACATTCAGTACTTC.

V and J are TRBV30 and TRBJ1-3; no clear D. Germline CDR1 reads GTSNPN; CDR2 reads SVGIG (reference sequence). Trimming shortened V by 2 bases and J by 1 base, and 12 bases separated the two germline ends. The CDR3 has 15 amino acids. As DNA, the CDR3 is TGTGCCTGGAGTCCGGGTCGGCGATCTGGAAACACCATATATTTT. Translated: CAWSPGRRSGNTIYF.

This chain joins TRBV29-1 and TRBJ2-1; TRBD2 agrees at 11 bases. This CDR3 is built from 16 residues. With V trimmed by 2 bases and J by 0 bases, 3 bases remained unmatched. CDR1 is SQVTM and CDR2 is ANQGSEA in the germline V gene. The CDR3 is CSVELLAGDSYNEQFF. In nucleotides, the CDR3 is TGCAGCGTTGAATTACTAGCGGGAGACTCCTACAATGAGCAGTTCTTC.

This clone came up once. The rearrangement uses TRBV7-2 and TRBJ2-3, with 14 bases fitting TRBD2. The CDR3 loop spans 16 amino acids. Germline V gene sequence: CDR1 SGHTA, CDR2 FQGNSA. Trimming took 3 bases from V and 4 from J; bases not matched to a gene: 3. Here the CDR3 DNA reads TGTGCCAGCAGCTTGGGACTAGCGGGAGACTCAGATACGCAGTATTTT. Amino acid sequence: CASSLGLAGDSDTQYF.

The gene calls are TRBV28 and TRBJ2-7, with 9 bases fitting TRBD2. The CDR3 contains 14 residues. Looked up from germline, CDR1 is MDHEN and CDR2 is SYDVKM. V gave up 2 bases and J gave up 12 bases; unmatched junction bases: 11. The DNA of the CDR3 is TGTGCCAGCAGTTTAGAGGTGCCTAGCGGGGTCTTGTACTTC. Translating gives CASSLEVPSGVLYF.

The chain uses TRBV28 and TRBJ2-7, with TRBD2 as a possible D gene (5 bases). The V and J ends lost 3 bases and 7 bases respectively, with 10 bases between them. Looked up from germline, CDR1 is MDHEN and CDR2 is SYDVKM. CDR3 length: 12 residues. DNA for the CDR3: TGTGCCAGCAGTTTTCCTTCGGGGGAGCAGTACTTC. Translating gives CASSFPSGEQYF.

V gene TRBV5-1 combines with J gene TRBJ1-6; D is uncertain. Trimming left V 0 bases short and J 0 bases short, with 4 bases between. Germline values: CDR1 SGHRS, CDR2 YFSETQ. The CDR3 is 15 residues long. The CDR3 reads CASSLESSYNSPLHF. In DNA form, the CDR3 reads TGCGCCAGCAGCTTGGAGAGCTCCTATAATTCACCCCTCCACTTT.

This chain connects TRBV18 to TRBJ1-5; no firm D call. The germline V gene has CDR1 KGHSH and CDR2 LQKENI. Between the trimmed V and J ends, which lost 2 bases and 3 bases, there was a span of 8 bases. The CDR3 length is 14 residues. The CDR3 sequence: CASSPAGFNQPQHF. DNA for the CDR3: TGTGCCAGCTCACCAGCAGGTTTCAATCAGCCCCAGCATTTT.

This clone appeared once. The chain recombines TRBV29-1 with TRBJ2-1, with 12 bases aligning to TRBD2. Germline CDR1 and CDR2: SQVTM and ANQGSEA. J lost 4 bases, V lost 7 bases, and 5 bases had no gene match. There are 14 residues in the CDR3. CDR3 loop: CSGATSGSYNEQFF. CDR3 bases: TGCAGCGGTGCGACTAGCGGGAGTTACAATGAGCAGTTCTTC.

The J gene is TRBJ2-7, the V gene TRBV10-3; the D gene could be TRBD1 or TRBD2 (5 bases each). CDR1 and CDR2 (germline): ENHRY, SYGVKD. V was pared by 6 bases and J by 4 bases, with 16 bases between. The CDR3 extends over 14 amino acids. The CDR3 DNA is TGTGCCATCAGCGACTCAGGGAGAGGGTACGAGCAGTACTTC. Amino acids: CAISDSGRGYEQYF.

The chain uses TRBV27 and TRBJ2-2, with 7 bases identical to TRBD1. Germline CDR1 reads MNHEY; CDR2 reads SMNVEV (reference sequence). V lost 6 bases to trimming and J lost 6 bases; unmatched junction nucleotides: 4. CDR3 length: 13 amino acids. CDR3 nucleotide sequence: TGTGCCAGCAGCTCGGACAGGCCCGGGGAGCTGTTTTTT. The encoded protein is CASSSDRPGELFF.